A single sample gave rise to the 26 T cell receptor beta chains below, sequenced in a study of spatial heterogeneity in lung cancer. Each CDR3 protein is one row after TCRdb ran MiXCR on the 5' RACE reads. The table includes approximately 110,000 distinct CDR3 sequences, about 10% detected once. The time point here: blood at routine non-recurrence follow-up after resection. The sample consisted of PBMCs, taken at follow-up. The receptors stem from a female donor with early-stage non-small cell lung cancer.

This clonotype came up many times. V and J are TRBV18 and TRBJ1-1; D gene uncertain. Germline V gene data show CDR1 as KGHSH and CDR2 as LQKENI. CDR3 length: 14 amino acids. V lost 2 bases to trimming and J lost 4 bases, with 11 bases between them. The CDR3 protein is CASSPGQYSTEAFF. In nucleotides, the CDR3 is TGTGCCAGCTCACCAGGCCAGTACTCCACTGAAGCTTTCTTT.

The chain is built from TRBV20-1 and TRBJ1-6; weak D call: TRBD1 (5 bases). The V gene lost 0 bases and the J gene lost 9 bases, with 27 bases spanning the gap. The CDR3 runs 19 residues. CDR1 and CDR2 (germline): DFQATT, SNEGSKA (reference sequence). CDR3 sequence: CSARDQRQGRGLILSPLHF. CDR3 nucleotide sequence: TGCAGTGCTAGAGACCAGAGGCAGGGTAGGGGTTTAATACTTTCACCCCTCCACTTT.

In this sample, this clonotype turned up a few times. Mismatch with germline at one junction end may stem from a read error. The chain is built from TRBV7-7 and TRBJ1-1; D gene uncertain. This CDR3 is 15 amino acids long. Germline V gene data show CDR1 as SSHAT and CDR2 as FNYEAQ (reference sequence). The CDR3 here is CASSFRTDPNTEAFF. CDR3 DNA sequence: TGTGCTAGCAGCTTCCGGACGGACCCGAACACTGAAGCTTTCTTT.

This clonotype was counted many times. J is TRBJ2-3 and V is TRBV19; the match to TRBD2 covers 7 bases. The J segment lost 1 base and the V segment lost 7 bases, leaving 8 bases of the junction unmatched. This CDR3 is 15 amino acids long. Germline V lookup: CDR1 LNHDA, CDR2 SQIVND (reference sequence). The CDR3 region is CASTSSGIRTDTQYF. The CDR3 DNA reads as TGTGCCAGTACCTCGAGCGGGATCCGCACAGATACGCAGTATTTT.

Only a few counts were recorded for this clonotype. J is TRBJ2-3 and V is TRBV20-1; 7 bases align to TRBD2. The V segment lost 3 bases and the J segment 3 bases; nucleotides outside the gene matches: 9. The length of the CDR3 is 15 residues. CDR1 and CDR2 from the germline V gene are DFQATT and SNEGSKA (reference sequence). The CDR3 sequence is CSARFLAAMTDTQYF. DNA of the CDR3: TGCAGTGCTAGGTTTCTAGCGGCTATGACAGATACGCAGTATTTT.

The rearrangement uses TRBV27 and TRBJ2-7; TRBD1 agrees at 7 bases. CDR1 and CDR2 (germline): MNHEY, SMNVEV (reference sequence). This CDR3 has 16 residues. Unmatched junction bases numbered 12, after V lost 5 bases and J lost 2 bases. CDR3 nucleotides: TGTGCCAGCAGTCTAACAGGGGTTGATGGCCCCTACGAGCAGTACTTC. Its translation is CASSLTGVDGPYEQYF.

The CDR3 is CASTDRGSGGTQYF. In nucleotides, the CDR3 is TGTGCCAGCACCGACCGGGGCAGTGGGGGGACCCAGTACTTC. The V gene is TRBV21-1, the J gene TRBJ2-5; TRBD1 is the table's D call, not checked against the DNA. TRBV21-1 is listed as a pseudogene. The CDR3 is 14 residues long.

This CDR3 is CASSQDWTGVLTDTQYF. The CDR3 DNA is TGCGCCAGCAGCCAAGATTGGACGGGAGTGTTGACAGATACGCAGTATTTT. V is TRBV4-3 and J is TRBJ2-3; weak D call: TRBD2 (6 bases). The V end lost 0 bases, the J end lost 3 bases, and 16 bases lay between the germline ends. The CDR3 consists of 17 residues. Germline CDR1 LGHNA, CDR2 YSLEER.

This clonotype was seen a few times. The J gene is TRBJ1-2, the V gene TRBV5-1; D unresolved. The CDR3 is 15 residues long. Germline lookup yields CDR1 SGHRS and CDR2 YFSETQ. Trimming shortened V by 1 base and J by 5 bases, and 15 bases separated the two germline ends. The DNA for the CDR3 is TGCGCCAGCAGCTTGAGGTCGGTCGGGGAATATGGCTACACCTTC. It codes for CASSLRSVGEYGYTF.

This clonotype was detected only a few times. The chain carries TRBV29-1 and TRBJ2-3; 10 bases align to TRBD1. Unmatched junction bases numbered 5, after V lost 7 bases and J lost 1 base. Germline V gene sequence: CDR1 SQVTM, CDR2 ANQGSEA. This CDR3 is 14 amino acids long. CDR3 sequence reads: CSADGTGGTDTQYF. CDR3 DNA sequence: TGCAGCGCCGACGGGACAGGGGGCACAGATACGCAGTATTTT.

The V call is TRBV10-3, the J call TRBJ2-1; perhaps TRBD2 as D (6 bases). V dropped 4 bases and J dropped 15 bases, with 16 bases sitting between them. Germline CDR1 reads ENHRY; CDR2 reads SYGVKD. The length of the CDR3 is 12 residues. The CDR3, as DNA: TGTGCCATCAGTGTCTCCCGGGAGCTGGTGTTCTTC. Residues: CAISVSRELVFF.

The chain joins TRBV20-1 to TRBJ2-2; D remains ambiguous. CDR3 length: 13 amino acids. Germline lookup yields CDR1 DFQATT and CDR2 SNEGSKA (reference sequence). The ends were cut back, 3 bases at V and 5 bases at J, with 10 bases in the middle. The DNA for the CDR3 is TGCAGTGCTAGCCCCTTAATTACCGGGGAGCTGTTTTTT. Its protein is CSASPLITGELFF.

As to this clonotype: A junction end diverges from the germline sequence, so it may reflect a read error. V and J are TRBV7-3 and TRBJ2-5; D unresolved. The CDR3 extends over 13 amino acids. Looked up from germline, CDR1 is SGHTA and CDR2 is FQGTGA. In nucleotides, the CDR3 is TGTGCCAGCAGCCTAACCAGTGCCGAGACCCAGTACTTC. Its protein product is CASSLTSAETQYF.

This clonotype was seen a few times. V and J are TRBV29-1 and TRBJ2-2; 11 positions agree with TRBD1. V lost 6 bases, J lost 6 bases, and 6 bases stayed unmatched. This CDR3 has 14 amino acids. The germline V gene encodes CDR1 SQVTM and CDR2 ANQGSEA. CDR3 sequence reads: CSVGTGGRAGELFF. The CDR3 DNA sequence: TGCAGCGTCGGGACAGGGGGTCGGGCCGGGGAGCTGTTTTTT.

The chain couples TRBV6-1 to TRBJ1-2; D may be TRBD1 (6 bases). Germline CDR1 MNHNS, CDR2 SASEGT. CDR3 length: 12 residues. V dropped 5 bases and J dropped 5 bases, with 9 bases sitting between them. The CDR3 sequence is CASSTDRYGYTF. The CDR3 region has the DNA TGTGCCAGCAGTACGGACAGATATGGCTACACCTTC.

This clonotype has more than one count but fewer than ten. The gene calls are TRBV28 and TRBJ2-1; weak D call: TRBD1 (5 bases). The CDR3 consists of 13 residues. V was cut by 1 base and J by 10 bases, with 11 bases left in between. Germline V CDR1 and CDR2: MDHEN, SYDVKM. The CDR3 sequence is CASSLFLQAEQFF. The CDR3 DNA reads as TGTGCCAGCAGTTTATTCCTACAGGCAGAGCAGTTCTTC.

V gene TRBV18 combines with J gene TRBJ1-5, with D unclear. This CDR3 spans 13 amino acids. The V and J ends lost 6 bases and 4 bases respectively, with 10 bases between them. CDR1 KGHSH and CDR2 LQKENI come from the germline V gene. CDR3 nucleotides: TGTGCCAGCTCGTCGACGGAGAATCAGCCCCAGCATTTT. Its protein product is CASSSTENQPQHF.

This clonotype was counted between two and nine times. The chain employs TRBV20-1 and TRBJ2-3; 8 bases match TRBD2. Germline V gene lookup returns CDR1 DFQATT and CDR2 SNEGSKA (reference sequence). The CDR3 has 14 residues. The junction had 5 bases not matched to a gene; V was cut back by 6 bases and J by 0 bases. The chain's CDR3 is CSAPRTSSTDTQYF. CDR3 in DNA: TGCAGTGCGCCCCGGACTAGCAGCACAGATACGCAGTATTTT.

V usage is TRBV7-9 and J usage is TRBJ1-6; TRBD1 matches 7 bases. The germline gives CDR1 SEHNR, CDR2 FQNEAQ (reference sequence). The CDR3 runs 15 residues. J gave up 8 bases and V 5 bases, and 9 bases lay outside the gene matches. CDR3 loop: CASSLGQPGDSPLHF. The CDR3 DNA reads as TGTGCCAGCAGCCTGGGACAGCCCGGGGATTCACCCCTCCACTTT.

The chain is built from TRBV5-1 and TRBJ1-2, with unresolved D. Trimming left V 5 bases short and J 7 bases short, with 9 bases between. Germline V gene data show CDR1 as SGHRS and CDR2 as YFSETQ. There are 11 residues in the CDR3. The CDR3: CASSGGAGYTF. CDR3 nucleotide sequence: TGCGCCAGCAGTGGAGGAGCTGGCTACACCTTC.

In this sample, this clonotype turned up a few times. The chain has TRBV28 and TRBJ1-4; 7 bases agree with TRBD1. Unmatched junction bases numbered 6, after V lost 4 bases and J lost 7 bases. The CDR3 is 14 amino acids. CDR1 MDHEN and CDR2 SYDVKM come from the germline V gene. The CDR3 coding sequence is TGTGCCAGCAGTTCGACAGGGAATGTTGAAAAACTGTTTTTT. Residues: CASSSTGNVEKLFF.

About this clonotype itself: This could be a read error, since a much larger clone is one nucleotide away. The V gene is TRBV18, the J gene TRBJ2-3; tentatively, D is TRBD1 or TRBD2 (5 bases each). Germline values: CDR1 KGHSH, CDR2 LQKENI. The CDR3 covers 15 residues. Trimming stripped 4 bases from V and 2 bases from J, with 13 bases between. Written as DNA, the CDR3 is TGTGCCAGCTCACAAAGGGACCCTCCCACAGATACGCAGTATTTT. Protein product: CASSQRDPPTDTQYF.

This chain links TRBV10-3 with TRBJ1-3; no definite D call. Between the trimmed V and J ends, which lost 4 bases and 3 bases, there was a span of 10 bases. CDR1 is ENHRY, CDR2 SYGVKD, per germline. The length of the CDR3 is 14 residues. CDR3 sequence: CAISGDLVGNTIYF. In DNA form, the CDR3 reads TGTGCCATCAGTGGTGATTTGGTTGGAAACACCATATATTTT.

This clonotype was recorded at least ten times. The V gene is TRBV24-1, the J gene TRBJ2-4; 9 nucleotides agree with TRBD1. V lost 2 bases, J lost 6 bases, and 4 bases stayed unmatched. CDR3 size: 15 residues. From germline, CDR1 is KGHDR and CDR2 SFDVKD. The CDR3 DNA sequence: TGTGCCACCAGTGATTCCGGGACAGGGTTAAACATTCAGTACTTC. This encodes CATSDSGTGLNIQYF.

This clonotype was seen ten or more times. The chain has TRBV5-1 and TRBJ1-4; 7 nucleotides align to TRBD1. The CDR3 is 17 amino acids. Per the germline V gene, CDR1 is SGHRS and CDR2 is YFSETQ. J lost 7 bases, V lost 0 bases, and 12 bases had no gene match. This CDR3 reads CASSLGDSTGLGEKLFF. CDR3 nucleotides: TGCGCCAGCAGCTTGGGGGACAGTACCGGTTTGGGTGAAAAACTGTTTTTT.

This chain links TRBV20-1 with TRBJ1-5, with D possibly being TRBD1 (5 bases). The CDR3 runs to 17 residues. The V gene's germline CDR1 is DFQATT and CDR2 SNEGSKA (reference sequence). The ends were cut back, 2 bases at V and 0 bases at J, with 17 bases in the middle. Here the CDR3 reads CSARLEDRIYSNQPQHF. CDR3 sequence (DNA): TGCAGTGCTAGACTAGAAGACAGAATATATAGCAATCAGCCCCAGCATTTT.